The T cell receptor (beta chain) described here comes from a study of CD8 T cells in ankylosing spondylitis. Study-wide results and caveats: Characteristic of ankylosing spondylitis blood, it appeared, was a TCR beta motif comprising 7 to 9 highly homologous variants.

This clonotype was picked up a small number of times. The antigen remains undetermined. The CDR3 is 17 amino acids. Losses at the gene ends were 4 bases for V and 3 bases for J; bases not matched to a gene: 12. MiXCR, applied by TCRdb to the 5' RACE reads, yields one record per CDR3 protein. The sample includes 300,000 to 400,000 distinct CDR3 sequences, about a fifth of them seen just once. The J gene is TRBJ2-3, the V gene TRBV12-3 or TRBV12-4; the match to TRBD2 covers 8 bases. The specimen sequenced was blood, either unsorted or a sorted T cell fraction (not recorded which). The receptor was isolated from a male donor with ankylosing spondylitis. The DNA of the CDR3 is TGTGCCAGCAGTTCACCTCCGAGCGGGAGTCGTACAGATACGCAGTATTTT. Translation gives CASSSPPSGSRTDTQYF.